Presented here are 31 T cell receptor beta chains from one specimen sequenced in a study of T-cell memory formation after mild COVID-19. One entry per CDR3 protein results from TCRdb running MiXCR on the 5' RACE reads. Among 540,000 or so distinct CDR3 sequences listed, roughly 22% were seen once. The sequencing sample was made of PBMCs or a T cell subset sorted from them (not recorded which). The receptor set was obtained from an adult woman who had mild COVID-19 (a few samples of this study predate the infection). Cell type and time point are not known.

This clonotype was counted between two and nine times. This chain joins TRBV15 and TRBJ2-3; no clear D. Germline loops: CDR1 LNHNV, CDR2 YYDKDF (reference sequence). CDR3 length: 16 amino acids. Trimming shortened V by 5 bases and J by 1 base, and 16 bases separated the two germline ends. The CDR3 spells CATSGTGPARTDTQYF. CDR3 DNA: TGTGCCACCAGCGGTACGGGCCCAGCGCGCACAGATACGCAGTATTTT.

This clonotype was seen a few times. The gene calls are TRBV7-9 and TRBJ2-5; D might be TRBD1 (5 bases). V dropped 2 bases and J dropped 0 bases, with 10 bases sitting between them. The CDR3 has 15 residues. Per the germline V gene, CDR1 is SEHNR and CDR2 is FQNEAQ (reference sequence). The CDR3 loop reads CASSLRPTDQETQYF. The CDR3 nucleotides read TGTGCCAGCAGCTTACGCCCGACAGACCAAGAGACCCAGTACTTC.

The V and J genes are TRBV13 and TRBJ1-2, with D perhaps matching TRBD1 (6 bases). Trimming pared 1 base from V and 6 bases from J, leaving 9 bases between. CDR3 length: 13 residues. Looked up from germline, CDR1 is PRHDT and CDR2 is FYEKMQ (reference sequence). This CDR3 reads CASSLDREDGYTF. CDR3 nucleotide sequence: TGTGCCAGCAGCTTAGACAGGGAGGATGGCTACACCTTC.

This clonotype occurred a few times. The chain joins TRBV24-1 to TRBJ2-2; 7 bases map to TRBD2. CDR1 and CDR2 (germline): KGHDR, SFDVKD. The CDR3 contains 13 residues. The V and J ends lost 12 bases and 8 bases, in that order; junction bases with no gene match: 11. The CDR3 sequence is CASEAGLGGELFF. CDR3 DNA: TGTGCCTCCGAAGCGGGACTCGGGGGGGAGCTGTTTTTT.

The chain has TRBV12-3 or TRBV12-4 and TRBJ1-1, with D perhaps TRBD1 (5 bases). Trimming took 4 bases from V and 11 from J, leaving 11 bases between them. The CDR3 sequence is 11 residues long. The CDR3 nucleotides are TGTGCCAGCAGTTCCGACAGCGCGGCTTTCTTT. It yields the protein CASSSDSAAFF.

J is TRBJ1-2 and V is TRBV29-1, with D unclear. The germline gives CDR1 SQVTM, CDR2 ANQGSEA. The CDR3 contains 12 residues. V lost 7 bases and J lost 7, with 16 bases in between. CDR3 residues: CSAYLGAAGYTF. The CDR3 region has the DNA TGCAGCGCTTACTTGGGTGCGGCTGGCTACACCTTC.

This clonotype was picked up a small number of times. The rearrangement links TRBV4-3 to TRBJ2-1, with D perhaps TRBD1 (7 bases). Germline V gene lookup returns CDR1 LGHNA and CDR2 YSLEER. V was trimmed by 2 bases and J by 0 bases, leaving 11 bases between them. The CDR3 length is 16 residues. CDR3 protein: CASSQWRDSSYNEQFF. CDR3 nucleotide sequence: TGCGCCAGCAGCCAATGGCGGGACAGCTCCTACAATGAGCAGTTCTTC.

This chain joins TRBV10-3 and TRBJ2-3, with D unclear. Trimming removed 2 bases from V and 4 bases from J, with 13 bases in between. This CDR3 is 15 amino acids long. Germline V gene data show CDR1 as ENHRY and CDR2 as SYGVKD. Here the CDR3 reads CAISEPVKGADTQYF. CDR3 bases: TGTGCCATCAGTGAGCCCGTTAAGGGCGCAGATACGCAGTATTTT.

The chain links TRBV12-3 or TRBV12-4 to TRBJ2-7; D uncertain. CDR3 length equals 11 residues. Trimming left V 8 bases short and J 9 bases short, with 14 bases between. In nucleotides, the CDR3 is TGTGCCAGCGCCCGGATGGGTAGGCAGTACTTC. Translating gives CASARMGRQYF.

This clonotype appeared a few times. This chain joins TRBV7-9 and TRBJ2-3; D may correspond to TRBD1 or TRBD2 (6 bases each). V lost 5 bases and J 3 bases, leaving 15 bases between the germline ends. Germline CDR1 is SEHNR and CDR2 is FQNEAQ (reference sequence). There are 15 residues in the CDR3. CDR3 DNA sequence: TGTGCCAGCAGCAGGGCCGTAGGGGGGACAGATACGCAGTATTTT. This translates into CASSRAVGGTDTQYF.

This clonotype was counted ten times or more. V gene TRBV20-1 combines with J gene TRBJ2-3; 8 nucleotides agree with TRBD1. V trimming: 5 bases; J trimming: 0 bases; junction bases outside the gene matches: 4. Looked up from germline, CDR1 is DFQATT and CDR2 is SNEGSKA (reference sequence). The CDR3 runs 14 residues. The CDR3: CSASGTGSTDTQYF. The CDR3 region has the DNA TGCAGTGCTTCCGGGACAGGAAGCACAGATACGCAGTATTTT.

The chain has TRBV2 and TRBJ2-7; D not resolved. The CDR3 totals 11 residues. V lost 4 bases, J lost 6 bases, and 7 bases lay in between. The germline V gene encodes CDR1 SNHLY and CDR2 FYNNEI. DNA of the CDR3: TGTGCCAGCAGTGTACAATCCGAGCAGTACTTC. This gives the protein CASSVQSEQYF.

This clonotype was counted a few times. The CDR3 DNA reads TGTGCCAGCAGCGGACACCTCTACGAGCAGTACTTC. Its protein product is CASSGHLYEQYF. The chain uses TRBV12-3 or TRBV12-4 and TRBJ2-7, with D possibly being TRBD1 (5 bases). This CDR3 has 12 residues. V lost 6 bases, J lost 3 bases, and 9 bases lay in between.

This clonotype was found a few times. CDR3 nucleotide sequence: TGTGCCAGCAGCCCCGGTTGGGCGGGGGGGCGAATACAAGAGACCCAGTACTTC. This codes for CASSPGWAGGRIQETQYF. The chain is built from TRBV6-6 and TRBJ2-5, with TRBD2 identical over 9 bases. CDR1 and CDR2 from the germline V gene are MNHNY and SVGAGI (reference sequence). There are 18 residues in the CDR3. The V segment lost 6 bases and the J segment 2 bases; nucleotides outside the gene matches: 16.

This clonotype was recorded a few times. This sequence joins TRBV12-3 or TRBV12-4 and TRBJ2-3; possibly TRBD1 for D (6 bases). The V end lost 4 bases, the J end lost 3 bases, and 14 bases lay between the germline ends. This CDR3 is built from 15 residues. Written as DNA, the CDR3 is TGTGCCAGCAGTTCGACCGACAGGCGGACAGATACGCAGTATTTT. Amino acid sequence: CASSSTDRRTDTQYF.

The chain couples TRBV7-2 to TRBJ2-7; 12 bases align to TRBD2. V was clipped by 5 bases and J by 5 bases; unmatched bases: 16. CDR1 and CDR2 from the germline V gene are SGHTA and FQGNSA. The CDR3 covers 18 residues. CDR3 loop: CASSITSPTSGSINEQYF. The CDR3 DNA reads TGTGCCAGCAGCATAACCTCCCCGACTAGCGGGAGTATCAACGAGCAGTACTTC.

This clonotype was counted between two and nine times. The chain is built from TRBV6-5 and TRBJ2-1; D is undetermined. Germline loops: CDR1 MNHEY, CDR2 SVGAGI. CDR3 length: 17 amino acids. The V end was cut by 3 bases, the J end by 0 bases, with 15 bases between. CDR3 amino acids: CASSYNFGSSSYNEQFF. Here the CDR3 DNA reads TGTGCCAGCAGTTATAATTTTGGGTCCAGCTCCTACAATGAGCAGTTCTTC.

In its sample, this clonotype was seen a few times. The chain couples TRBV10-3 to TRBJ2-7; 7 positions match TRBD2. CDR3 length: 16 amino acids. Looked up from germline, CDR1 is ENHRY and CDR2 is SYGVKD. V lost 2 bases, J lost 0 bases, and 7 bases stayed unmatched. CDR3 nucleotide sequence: TGTGCCATCAGTGAGGCTGGCGGGGGACGCTCCTACGAGCAGTACTTC. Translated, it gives CAISEAGGGRSYEQYF.

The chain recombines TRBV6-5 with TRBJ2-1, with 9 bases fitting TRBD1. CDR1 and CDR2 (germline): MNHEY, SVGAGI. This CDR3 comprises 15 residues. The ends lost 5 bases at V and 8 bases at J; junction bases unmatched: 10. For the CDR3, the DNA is TGTGCCAGCAGTCCAAGGGACAGGGTGGCGGATGAGCAGTTCTTC. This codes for CASSPRDRVADEQFF.

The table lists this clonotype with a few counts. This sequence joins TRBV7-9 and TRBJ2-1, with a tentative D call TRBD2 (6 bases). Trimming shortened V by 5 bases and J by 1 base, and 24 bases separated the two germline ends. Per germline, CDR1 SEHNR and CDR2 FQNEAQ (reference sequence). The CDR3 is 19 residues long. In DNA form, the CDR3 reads TGTGCCAGCAGCGATATACTGGGGCGACTAGGGCATTCCTACAATGAGCAGTTCTTC. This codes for CASSDILGRLGHSYNEQFF.

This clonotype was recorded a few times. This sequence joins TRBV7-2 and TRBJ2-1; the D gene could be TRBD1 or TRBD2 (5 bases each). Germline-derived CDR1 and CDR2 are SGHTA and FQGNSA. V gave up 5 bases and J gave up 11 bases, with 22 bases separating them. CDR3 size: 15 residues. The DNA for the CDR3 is TGTGCCAGCAGCCAGAGGGGTGTACCGCGGACCCAGCAGTTCTTC. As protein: CASSQRGVPRTQQFF.

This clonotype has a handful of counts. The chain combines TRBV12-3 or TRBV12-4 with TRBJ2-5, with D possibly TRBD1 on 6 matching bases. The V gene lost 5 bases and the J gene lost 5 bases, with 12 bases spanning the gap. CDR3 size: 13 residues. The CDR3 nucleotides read TGTGCCAGCAGTCGGGACAAGTGGGAGACCCAGTACTTC. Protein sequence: CASSRDKWETQYF.

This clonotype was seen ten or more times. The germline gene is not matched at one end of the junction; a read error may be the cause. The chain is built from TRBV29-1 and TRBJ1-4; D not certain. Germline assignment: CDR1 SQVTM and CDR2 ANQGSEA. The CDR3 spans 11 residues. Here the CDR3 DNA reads TGCAGCGTTAACTTGGGTGGAACAGCCCTTTTT. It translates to CSVNLGGTALF.

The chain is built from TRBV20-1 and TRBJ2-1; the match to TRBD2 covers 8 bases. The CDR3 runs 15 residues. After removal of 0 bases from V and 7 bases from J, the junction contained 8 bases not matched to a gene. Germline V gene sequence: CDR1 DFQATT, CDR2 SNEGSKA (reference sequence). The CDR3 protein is CSARDRPSGRNEQFF. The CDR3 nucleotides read TGCAGTGCTAGAGATCGGCCTAGCGGGCGAAATGAGCAGTTCTTC.

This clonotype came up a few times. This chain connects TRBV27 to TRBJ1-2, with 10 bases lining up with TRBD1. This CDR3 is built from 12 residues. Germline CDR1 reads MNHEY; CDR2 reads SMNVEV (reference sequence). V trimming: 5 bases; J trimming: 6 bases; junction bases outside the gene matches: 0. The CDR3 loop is CASSDRGHGYTF. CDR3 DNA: TGTGCCAGCAGTGACAGGGGGCATGGCTACACCTTC.

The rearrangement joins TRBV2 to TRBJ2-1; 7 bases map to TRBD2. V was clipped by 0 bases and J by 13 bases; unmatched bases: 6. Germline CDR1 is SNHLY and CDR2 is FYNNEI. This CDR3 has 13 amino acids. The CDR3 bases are TGTGCCAGCAGTGAAGCCGGCGGGGGACCCCAGTTCTTC. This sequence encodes CASSEAGGGPQFF.

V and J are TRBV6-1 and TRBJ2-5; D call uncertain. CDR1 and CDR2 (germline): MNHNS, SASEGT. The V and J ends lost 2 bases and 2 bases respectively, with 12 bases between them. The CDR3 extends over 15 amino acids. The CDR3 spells CASSESWVGQETQYF. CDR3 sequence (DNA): TGTGCCAGCAGTGAATCCTGGGTGGGGCAAGAGACCCAGTACTTC.

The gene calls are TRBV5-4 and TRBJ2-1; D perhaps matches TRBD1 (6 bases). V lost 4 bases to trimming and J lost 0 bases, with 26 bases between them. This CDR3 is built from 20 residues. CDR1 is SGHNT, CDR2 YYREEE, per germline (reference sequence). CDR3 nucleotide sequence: TGTGCCAGCAGCAACATTCCGGGACATCACCCAAAGAGCTCCTACAATGAGCAGTTCTTC. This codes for CASSNIPGHHPKSSYNEQFF.

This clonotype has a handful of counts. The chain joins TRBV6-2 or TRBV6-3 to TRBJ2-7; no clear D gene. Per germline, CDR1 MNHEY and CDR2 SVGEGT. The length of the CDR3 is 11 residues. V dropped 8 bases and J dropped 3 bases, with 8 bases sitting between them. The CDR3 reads CASGTIYEQYF. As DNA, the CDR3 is TGTGCCAGCGGAACCATCTACGAGCAGTACTTC.

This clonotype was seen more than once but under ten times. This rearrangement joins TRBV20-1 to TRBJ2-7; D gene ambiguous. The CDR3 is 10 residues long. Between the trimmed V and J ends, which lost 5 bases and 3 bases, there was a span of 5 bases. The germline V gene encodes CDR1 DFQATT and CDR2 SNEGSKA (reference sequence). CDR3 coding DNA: TGCAGTGCTTGGAGCTACGAGCAGTACTTC. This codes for CSAWSYEQYF.

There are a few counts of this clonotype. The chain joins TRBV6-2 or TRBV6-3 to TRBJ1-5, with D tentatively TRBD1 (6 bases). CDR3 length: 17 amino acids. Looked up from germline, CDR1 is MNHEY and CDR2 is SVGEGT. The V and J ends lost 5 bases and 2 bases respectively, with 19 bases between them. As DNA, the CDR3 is TGTGCCAGCAGTCCCGGGCTCAGGGGTTCCCGCAATCAGCCCCAGCATTTT. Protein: CASSPGLRGSRNQPQHF.